This TCR beta chain is drawn from a study of T-cell reconstitution after alpha-beta-depleted transplantation in children. Notes on the study in general: When one year had passed after transplant, most T-cell counts and diversity came from newly produced T cells. Expanded graft clones, several hundred of them, were reportedly the source of alpha-beta T cells about two months after transplant. Surviving recipient T cells and thymic progenitors produced the high day-60 TCRbeta diversity seen in some patients.

The CDR3 covers 15 residues. V was clipped by 4 bases and J by 3 bases, with 18 bases between them. Germline V CDR1 and CDR2: SQVTM, ANQGSEA. The library targeted TCRbeta and was prepared with unique molecular identifiers. Via MiXCR, TCRdb re-called the PCR reads, giving one row per CDR3 protein. The repertoire holds 250,000 to 300,000 distinct CDR3 sequences, with roughly a tenth as singletons. This clonotype showed up many times. Its antigen is still unknown. The TCR sequence derives from a boy under two years old with acute myeloid leukemia, due to receive a stem cell transplant. The chain links TRBV29-1 to TRBJ2-5; no clear D gene. Material: PBMCs, obtained before TCRalphabeta/CD19-depleted stem cell transplant. The CDR3 nucleotides read TGCAGCGTTGCCCTAGTGTTGCGGATAAAAGAGACCCAGTACTTC. This translates into CSVALVLRIKETQYF.